The sequence of this T cell receptor (beta chain) was determined in a study of tumour-infiltrating T cells in Burkitt lymphoma. For the study at large: Survival, overall and progression-free, tracked with productive clonality.

V lost 2 bases, J lost 4 bases, and 8 bases stayed unmatched. The CDR3 loop spans 16 amino acids. Germline V gene sequence: CDR1 SGHNT, CDR2 YYREEE (reference sequence). Using immunoSEQ multiplex PCR, the repertoire was profiled, and TCRdb retains in-frame clones only, with some absent. The sample lists under 5,500 clones, about 86% occurring once. The chain couples TRBV5-4 to TRBJ2-2, with 7 bases matching TRBD1. Sample: tumor tissue. The sequence was collected from a human donor with diffuse large B-cell lymphoma. Some clones in this sample may be carry-over from other donors' samples. This chain's CDR3 is CASSLPTGWITGELFF. In nucleotides, the CDR3 is TGTGCCAGCAGCTTACCGACAGGGTGGATCACCGGGGAGCTGTTTTTT.